This T cell receptor (beta chain) was profiled in a study of blood T cell repertoires in COVID-19. Study information: Sites across the United States, Italy and Spain contributed samples from acute and convalescent COVID-19. T cells, B-cell-depleted T cells, or PBMCs supplied cDNA or gDNA.

As processed by the authors: Quantification of nucleated cells was approximated via reference gene primer amplification. Produced via immunoSEQ multiplex PCR; TCRdb's table is partial and in-frame only. V, J and clone size are taken as reported in that table, and D and trimming were inferred from the DNA itself. This sample carries 210,000 or so clones, around 83% of them seen once, and the ten largest clones take roughly 2.9%. Sequenced input: peripheral blood. The receptor's source is a man aged 50 to 60 with active or convalescent COVID-19.

As DNA, the CDR3 is TGCGCCAGCAGGGGGGGGGAGGCTGGGCCCCAGCATTTT. Amino acids: CASRGGEAGPQHF. This sequence joins TRBV5-1 and TRBJ1-5; tentatively, D is TRBD1 (5 bases). Trimming pared 5 bases from V and 9 bases from J, leaving 15 bases between. CDR1 is SGHRS, CDR2 YFSETQ, per germline. The CDR3 is 13 residues long. The whole variable domain, remainder taken from reference TRBV5-1 and TRBJ1-5, is KAGVTQTPRYLIKTRGQQVTLSCSPISGHRSVSWYQQTPGQGLQFLFEYFSETQRNKGNFPGRFSGRQFSNSRSEMNVSTLELGDSALYLCASRGGEAGPQHFGDGTRLSIL.